The 16 T cell receptor beta chains listed next were all sequenced from one sample in a study of T cell responses to AZD1222 COVID-19 vaccine. Sequenced by immunoSEQ multiplex PCR; TCRdb stores in-frame clones only, minus some. Of tens of thousands of clones listed, 85% to 90% are singletons. The sequenced sample was peripheral blood, obtained 28 days after the second AZD1222 dose. All receptors derive from an adult who received the AZD1222 COVID-19 vaccine.

The chain is built from TRBV7-8 and TRBJ2-7, with a possible D match to TRBD1 (7 bases). CDR1 is SGHVS, CDR2 FQNEAQ, per germline. V shed 5 bases and J shed 6 bases, with 20 bases lying between them. The length of the CDR3 is 15 residues. The CDR3: CASSLRGGGSFEQYF. The CDR3 region has the DNA TGTGCCAGCAGCCTTCGTGGAGGGGGCTCGTTCGAGCAGTACTTC.

The V call is TRBV5-8, the J call TRBJ1-4; tentative D call: TRBD1 (6 bases). Trimming pared 0 bases from V and 8 bases from J, leaving 14 bases between. Germline CDR1 is SGHTS and CDR2 is YDEGEE. The CDR3 is 15 residues long. The CDR3 here is CASSLEPGGREKLFF. CDR3 bases: TGTGCCAGCAGCTTGGAACCCGGGGGCCGAGAAAAACTGTTTTTT.

This clone was seen just once. The chain links TRBV24-1 to TRBJ2-1; 7 nucleotides agree with TRBD1. Germline trimming cut 3 bases from V and 12 bases from J; bases unmatched to any gene: 10. The CDR3 runs to 14 residues. Germline CDR1 reads KGHDR; CDR2 reads SFDVKD. The chain's CDR3 is CATSDRGTGVAQFF. As DNA, the CDR3 is TGTGCCACCAGTGATCGGGGCACAGGGGTCGCGCAGTTCTTC.

The V call is TRBV6-2 or TRBV6-3, the J call TRBJ2-1; D may be TRBD2 (5 bases). Per germline, CDR1 MNHEY and CDR2 SVGEGT. V gave up 4 bases and J gave up 6 bases, with 31 bases separating them. The CDR3 spans 20 residues. CDR3 in amino acids: CASSSFKTTPRGHGFNEQFF. In nucleotides, the CDR3 is TGTGCCAGCAGTTCGTTTAAGACAACACCCCGAGGGCACGGGTTCAATGAGCAGTTCTTC.

In DNA form, the CDR3 reads TGCGCCAGCAGCTTGGATGACAGGGCGGCCTATGGCTACACCTTC. Its translation: CASSLDDRAAYGYTF. The V and J genes are TRBV5-1 and TRBJ1-2; 7 nucleotides agree with TRBD1. This CDR3 region has 15 residues. V shed 0 bases, J shed 4 bases, and the junction held 6 bases outside the gene matches. CDR1 and CDR2 (germline): SGHRS, YFSETQ. Combining the CDR3 with reference TRBV5-1 and TRBJ1-2 gives the whole variable domain KAGVTQTPRYLIKTRGQQVTLSCSPISGHRSVSWYQQTPGQGLQFLFEYFSETQRNKGNFPGRFSGRQFSNSRSEMNVSTLELGDSALYLCASSLDDRAAYGYTFGSGTRLTVV.

The chain joins TRBV30 to TRBJ1-2; D not certain. Germline V gene lookup returns CDR1 GTSNPN and CDR2 SVGIG (reference sequence). V was pared by 5 bases and J by 4 bases, with 20 bases between. The length of the CDR3 is 15 residues. The CDR3 DNA follows: TGTGCCTGGCGACGGCTCGACCAGCGAGGCTATGGCTACACCTTC. The encoded protein is CAWRRLDQRGYGYTF.

The chain combines TRBV2 with TRBJ2-7; D ambiguous. This CDR3 contains 12 residues. Deletions cut 4 bases from V and 2 bases from J, with 6 bases between. Germline V CDR1 and CDR2: SNHLY, FYNNEI. The CDR3 DNA reads as TGTGCCAGCAGTGTTATGCCCTACGAGCAGTACTTC. It encodes CASSVMPYEQYF.

V usage is TRBV18 and J usage is TRBJ2-5; tentatively, D is TRBD2 (5 bases). This CDR3 is built from 17 residues. V lost 0 bases and J 1 base, leaving 15 bases between the germline ends. Germline V gives CDR1 KGHSH, CDR2 LQKENI. As DNA, the CDR3 is TGTGCCAGCTCACCACCGTTGCGGGCGGATCCCCAAGAGACCCAGTACTTC. The encoded protein is CASSPPLRADPQETQYF.

The J gene is TRBJ2-1, the V gene TRBV13; a possible D gene is TRBD2 (5 bases). The V end was cut by 2 bases, the J end by 4 bases, with 6 bases between. The CDR3 length is 13 residues. The V gene's germline CDR1 is PRHDT and CDR2 FYEKMQ (reference sequence). Written as DNA, the CDR3 is TGTGCCAGCAGCTTATGGACTTACAATGAGCAGTTCTTC. Translating it yields CASSLWTYNEQFF.

V is TRBV11-2 and J is TRBJ2-3; possible D gene TRBD2, 6 bases. This CDR3 is 14 amino acids long. Germline values: CDR1 SGHAT, CDR2 FQNNGV. V was shortened by 6 bases and J by 3 bases, with 13 bases between the two germline ends. The CDR3, as DNA: TGTGCCAGCAGTTCCTGGAGGGGAACAGATACGCAGTATTTT. It translates to CASSSWRGTDTQYF. Filled out from reference TRBV11-2 and TRBJ2-3, the complete variable domain reads EAGVAQSPRYKIIEKRQSVAFWCNPISGHATLYWYQQILGQGPKLLIQFQNNGVVDDSQLPKDRFSAERLKGVDSTLKIQPAKLEDSAVYLCASSSWRGTDTQYFGPGTRLTVL.

The CDR3: CASSSQGLGEKLFF. The CDR3 bases are TGTGCCAGCAGTTCACAGGGATTGGGTGAAAAACTGTTTTTT. The chain carries TRBV6-6 and TRBJ1-4; TRBD1 might be the D (6 bases). Trimming removed 4 bases from V and 7 bases from J, with 13 bases in between. Per germline, CDR1 MNHNY and CDR2 SVGAGI (reference sequence). The CDR3 runs 14 residues.

CDR3 bases: TGTGCCAGTAGTATAGTCGGAGGGGCAGGGTATGGCTACACCTTC. It is translated as CASSIVGGAGYGYTF. The V gene is TRBV19, the J gene TRBJ1-2, with TRBD1 as a possible D gene (5 bases). V lost 1 base to trimming and J lost 5 bases, with 14 bases between them. CDR3 length equals 15 residues. CDR1 is LNHDA and CDR2 is SQIVND in the germline V gene (reference sequence).

The V call is TRBV6-5, the J call TRBJ1-3, with D uncertain. The length of the CDR3 is 13 residues. V gave up 2 bases and J gave up 0 bases, with 2 bases separating them. Germline lookup yields CDR1 MNHEY and CDR2 SVGAGI. The CDR3 here is CASSYGSGNTIYF. The CDR3 region has the DNA TGTGCCAGCAGTTACGGCTCTGGAAACACCATATATTTT.

V usage is TRBV9 and J usage is TRBJ2-3; a possible D gene is TRBD2 (6 bases). The CDR3 has 15 residues. Trimming cost V 0 bases and J 1 base, with 9 bases left between them. Germline V gene data show CDR1 as SGDLS and CDR2 as YYNGEE. The CDR3 here is CASSVGASGTDTQYF. CDR3 nucleotide sequence: TGTGCCAGCAGCGTAGGGGCTAGCGGCACAGATACGCAGTATTTT. The full variable domain, with the rest looked up from reference TRBV9 and TRBJ2-3, is DSGVTQTPKHLITATGQRVTLRCSPRSGDLSVYWYQQSLDQGLQFLIQYYNGEERAKGNILERFSAQQFPDLHSELNLSSLELGDSALYFCASSVGASGTDTQYFGPGTRLTVL.

This sequence joins TRBV13 and TRBJ1-1; D is uncertain. V lost 4 bases and J 2 bases, leaving 2 bases between the germline ends. Germline loops: CDR1 PRHDT, CDR2 FYEKMQ (reference sequence). The CDR3 is made up of 11 amino acids. CDR3 amino acids: CASSSNTEAFF. For the CDR3, the DNA is TGTGCCAGCAGCTCAAACACTGAAGCTTTCTTT.

This clone was observed once. This rearrangement joins TRBV11-3 to TRBJ2-2; D ambiguous. V lost 6 bases to trimming and J lost 8 bases, with 10 bases between them. This CDR3 contains 12 residues. Per the germline V gene, CDR1 is SGHNT and CDR2 is YENEEA. The DNA of the CDR3 is TGTGCCAGCAGTCCGACAAGGGGGGAGCTGTTTTTT. This sequence encodes CASSPTRGELFF.